This T cell receptor (beta chain) emerged from a study of CD8+CD57+ T cells in acquired aplastic anemia (dated by TCRdb to 2017 to 2018). Looking at the study overall: Extracted DNA from sorted CD4+ and CD8+ cells averaged around 3.2 ug, ranging from about 0.17 to 27.4 ug. CD8+CD57+ expansion was defined as frequency above the mean frequency observed in healthy subjects. Here is what the overall study found, with its caveats: Patients and healthy controls showed no significant difference in CD8+ Simpson's diversity (P=0.060). Approximately 31 CD8+ CDR3 sequences were found in both patients and controls but appeared to be highly expressed in patients and within the immunodominant clones of the patients.

Profiling of TCR beta VDJ combinations and CDR3 sequences used genomic DNA as the template. An Illumina HiSeq 2000 was the platform used for TCR repertoire sequencing. On the authors' methods: Repertoire assessment relied on Simpson's diversity index, CDR3 size and DJ length profiles, and TRBV/TRBJ rearrangement plots. The immunodominant clone was defined as the most abundant DNA sequence in deep sequencing data. CDR3 amino acid sequences were screened for sharing across subjects and were compared with published repertoires and the VDJdb database. TCRdb itself trimmed the public reads at Q25 with fastp, ran MiXCR and retained productive beta chains. Each record represents a unique CDR3 protein, reported with the most common genes and DNA among its rows. The V and J calls come from TCRdb's annotation, not from the publication. This sample has roughly 61,000 distinct CDR3 sequences in its table, and about 56% of those were observed once. Of the sample, 15% to 20% falls within the top ten clones.

Cut back by 1 base and 1 base, the V and J ends lie 10 bases apart. The CDR3 runs 15 amino acids, cysteine and phenylalanine included. Kept here is only the CDR3 DNA, which spans 45 bases and is read in frame from base 1. The germline V gene specifies MDHEN as CDR1 and SYDVKM as CDR2. The patients picked for sequencing were ones in whom flow cytometry had shown an expansion of CD8+CD57+ cells. Every patient had a diagnosis of severe acquired aplastic anemia based on International Study of Aplastic Anemia and Agranulocytosis and Camitta criteria. Patients had received no therapy at the time of blood sampling. TCR repertoires of sorted CD4+ and CD8+ blood T cells from severe aplastic anemia patients and healthy subjects were deep-sequenced in the study. Patients were enrolled under clinicaltrials.gov protocols 00001620, 01623167, 00001397, 00071045, 00081523 and 00961064 in the USA. Ficoll-Paque density gradient centrifugation was used to isolate peripheral blood mononuclear cells. Before DNA extraction, CD4+ and CD8+ T cells were sorted by FACS or by magnetic beads.

This clonotype was counted ten times or more. This receptor's antigen is unknown. It has no much larger one-base neighbor in the sample; base qualities were not kept. In this chain, TRBV28 is recombined with TRBJ1-1; there is no confident call for the D gene. The specimen was sorted CD4+, CD8+, or CD8+CD57+ T cells (not recorded which) from PBMCs. This receptor was identified in a human donor with aplastic anemia. The CDR3 reads CASSLLASSNTEAFF. The sequenced DNA is TGTGCCAGCAGTTTATTGGCCAGCTCGAACACTGAAGCTTTCTTT.